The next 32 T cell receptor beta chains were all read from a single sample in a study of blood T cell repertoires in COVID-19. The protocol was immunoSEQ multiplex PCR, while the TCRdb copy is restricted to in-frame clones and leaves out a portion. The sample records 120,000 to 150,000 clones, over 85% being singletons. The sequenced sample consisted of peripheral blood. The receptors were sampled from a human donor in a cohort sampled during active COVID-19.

CDR3 nucleotide sequence: TGTGCCAGCAGCTTAGGCCAGAGCAATCAGCCCCAGCATTTT. This codes for CASSLGQSNQPQHF. This chain joins TRBV7-9 and TRBJ1-5; D is undetermined. CDR1 and CDR2 (germline): SEHNR, FQNEAQ (reference sequence). The CDR3 spans 14 residues. V gave up 1 base and J gave up 1 base, with 5 bases separating them.

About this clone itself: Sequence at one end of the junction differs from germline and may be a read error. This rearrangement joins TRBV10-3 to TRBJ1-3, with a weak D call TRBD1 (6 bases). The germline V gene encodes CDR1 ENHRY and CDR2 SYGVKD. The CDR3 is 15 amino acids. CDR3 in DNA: TGTGCCATCTGTGATCCCGGGACAACTGGAAACACCATATATTTT. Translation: CAICDPGTTGNTIYF.

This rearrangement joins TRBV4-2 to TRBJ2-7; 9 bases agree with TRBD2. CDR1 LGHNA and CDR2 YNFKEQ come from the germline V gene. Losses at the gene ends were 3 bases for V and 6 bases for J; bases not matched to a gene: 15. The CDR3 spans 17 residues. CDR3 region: CASSQRASGEASSEQYF. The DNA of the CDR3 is TGTGCCAGCAGCCAGCGCGCTAGCGGGGAGGCCTCAAGCGAGCAGTACTTC.

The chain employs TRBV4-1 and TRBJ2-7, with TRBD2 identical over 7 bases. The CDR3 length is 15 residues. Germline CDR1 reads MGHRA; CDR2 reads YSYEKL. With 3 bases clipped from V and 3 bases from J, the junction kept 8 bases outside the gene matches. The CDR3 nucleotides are TGCGCCAGCAGCCACTACTGGCGGGGGAACTACGAGCAGTACTTC. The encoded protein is CASSHYWRGNYEQYF.

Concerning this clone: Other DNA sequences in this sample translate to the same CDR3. CDR3 bases: TGTGCCAGCAGGAGGGGGCAAGGGTATGGCTACACCTTC. Protein sequence: CASRRGQGYGYTF. This rearrangement joins TRBV6-5 to TRBJ1-2, with 7 bases fitting TRBD1. From germline, CDR1 is MNHEY and CDR2 SVGAGI. Trimming at V came to 6 bases and at J to 5 bases, leaving 6 bases not matched to a gene. CDR3 length equals 13 residues.

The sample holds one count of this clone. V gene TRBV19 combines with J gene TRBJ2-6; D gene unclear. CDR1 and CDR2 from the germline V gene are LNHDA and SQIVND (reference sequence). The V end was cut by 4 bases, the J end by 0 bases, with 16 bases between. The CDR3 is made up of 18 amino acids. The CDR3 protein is CASSTTVSRLSGANVLTF. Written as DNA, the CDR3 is TGTGCCAGTAGTACGACGGTTAGCAGACTCTCTGGGGCCAACGTCCTGACTTTC.

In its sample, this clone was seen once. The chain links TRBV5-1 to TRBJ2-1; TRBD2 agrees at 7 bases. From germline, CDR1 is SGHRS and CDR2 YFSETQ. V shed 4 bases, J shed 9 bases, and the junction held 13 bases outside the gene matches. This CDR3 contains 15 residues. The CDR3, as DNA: TGCGCCAGCAGCCCACAAAGCGGGGAGTCTATTGAGCAGTTCTTC. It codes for CASSPQSGESIEQFF.

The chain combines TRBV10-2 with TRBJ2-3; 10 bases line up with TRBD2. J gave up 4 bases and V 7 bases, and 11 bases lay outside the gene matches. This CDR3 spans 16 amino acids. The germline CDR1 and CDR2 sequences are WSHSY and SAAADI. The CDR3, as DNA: TGCGCCAGCAACAGCGGGGGGGCCCCGGTTGCAGATACGCAGTATTTT. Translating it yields CASNSGGAPVADTQYF.

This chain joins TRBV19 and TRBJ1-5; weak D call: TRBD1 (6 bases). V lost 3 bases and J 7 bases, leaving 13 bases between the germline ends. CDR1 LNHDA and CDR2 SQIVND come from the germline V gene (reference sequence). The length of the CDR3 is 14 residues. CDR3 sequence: CASSIRLQGQPQHF. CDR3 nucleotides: TGTGCCAGTAGTATTAGGCTCCAGGGGCAGCCCCAGCATTTT.

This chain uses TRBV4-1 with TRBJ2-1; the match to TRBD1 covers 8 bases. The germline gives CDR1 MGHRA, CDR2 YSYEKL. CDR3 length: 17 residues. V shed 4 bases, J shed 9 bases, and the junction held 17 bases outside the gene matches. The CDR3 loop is CASSLVPQGAEKGEQFF. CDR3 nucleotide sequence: TGCGCCAGCAGCCTAGTCCCCCAGGGGGCCGAAAAGGGTGAGCAGTTCTTC.

For the CDR3, the DNA is TGTGCCAGCAGCCTTCCGGGACAGGGTCACGAAAAACTGTTTTTT. This encodes CASSLPGQGHEKLFF. V usage is TRBV5-4 and J usage is TRBJ1-4, with 9 bases aligning to TRBD1. V lost 4 bases and J lost 8; bases outside the gene matches: 9. CDR1 and CDR2 (germline): SGHNT, YYREEE (reference sequence). This CDR3 has 15 residues.

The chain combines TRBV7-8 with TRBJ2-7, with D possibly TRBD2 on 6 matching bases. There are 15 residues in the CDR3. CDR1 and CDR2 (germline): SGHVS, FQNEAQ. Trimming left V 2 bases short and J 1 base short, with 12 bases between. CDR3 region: CASSLRPGLSYEQYF. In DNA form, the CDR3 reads TGTGCCAGCAGCTTACGGCCAGGACTATCCTACGAGCAGTACTTC.

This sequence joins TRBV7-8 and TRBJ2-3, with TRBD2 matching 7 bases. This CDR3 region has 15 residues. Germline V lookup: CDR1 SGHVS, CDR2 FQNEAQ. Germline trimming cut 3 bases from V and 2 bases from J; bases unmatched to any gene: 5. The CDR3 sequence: CASSFYGGFTDTQYF. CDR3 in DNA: TGTGCCAGCAGCTTTTACGGGGGGTTCACAGATACGCAGTATTTT.

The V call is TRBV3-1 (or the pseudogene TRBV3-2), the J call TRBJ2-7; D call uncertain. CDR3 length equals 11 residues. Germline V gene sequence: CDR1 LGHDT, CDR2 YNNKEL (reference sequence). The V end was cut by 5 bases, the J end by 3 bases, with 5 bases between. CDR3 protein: CASSSYYEQYF. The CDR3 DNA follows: TGTGCCAGCAGCTCCTACTACGAGCAGTACTTC.

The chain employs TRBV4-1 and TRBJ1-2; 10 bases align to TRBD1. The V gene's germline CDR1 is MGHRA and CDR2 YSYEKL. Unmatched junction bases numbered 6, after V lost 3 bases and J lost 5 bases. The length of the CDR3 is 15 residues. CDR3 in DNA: TGCGCCAGCAGCCACAGACAGGGGGCAATATATGGCTACACCTTC. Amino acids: CASSHRQGAIYGYTF.

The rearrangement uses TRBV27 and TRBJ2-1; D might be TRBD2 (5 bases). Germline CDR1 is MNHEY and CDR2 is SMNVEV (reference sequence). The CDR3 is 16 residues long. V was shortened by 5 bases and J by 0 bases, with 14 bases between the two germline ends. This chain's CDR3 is CASSATTAISYNEQFF. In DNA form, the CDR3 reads TGTGCCAGCAGTGCGACTACCGCTATCTCCTACAATGAGCAGTTCTTC.

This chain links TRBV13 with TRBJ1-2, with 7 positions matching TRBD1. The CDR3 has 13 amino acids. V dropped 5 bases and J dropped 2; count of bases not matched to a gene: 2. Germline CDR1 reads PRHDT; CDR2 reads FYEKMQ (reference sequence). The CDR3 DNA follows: TGTGCCAGCAGCGAGGGACAGAACTATGGCTACACCTTC. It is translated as CASSEGQNYGYTF.

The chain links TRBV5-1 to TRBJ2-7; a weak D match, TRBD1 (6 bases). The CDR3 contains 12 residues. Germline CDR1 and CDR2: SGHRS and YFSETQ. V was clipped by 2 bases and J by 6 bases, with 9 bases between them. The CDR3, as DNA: TGCGCCAGCAGCTTATCAGGGGCCGAGCAGTACTTC. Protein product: CASSLSGAEQYF.

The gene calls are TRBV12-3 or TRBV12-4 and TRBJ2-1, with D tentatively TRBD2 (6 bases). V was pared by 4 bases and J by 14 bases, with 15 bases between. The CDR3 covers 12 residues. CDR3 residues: CASSSRGAGKFF. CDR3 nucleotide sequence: TGTGCCAGCAGTTCTAGAGGGGCGGGGAAGTTCTTC.

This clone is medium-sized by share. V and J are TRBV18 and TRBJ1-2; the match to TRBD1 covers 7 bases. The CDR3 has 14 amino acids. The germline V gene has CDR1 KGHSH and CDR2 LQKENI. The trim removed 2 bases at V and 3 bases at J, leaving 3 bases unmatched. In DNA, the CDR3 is TGTGCCAGCTCACCAAGACAGGGCTACTATGGCTACACCTTC. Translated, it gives CASSPRQGYYGYTF. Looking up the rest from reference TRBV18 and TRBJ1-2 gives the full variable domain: NAGVMQNPRHLVRRRGQEARLRCSPMKGHSHVYWYRQLPEEGLKFMVYLQKENIIDESGMPKERFSAEFPKEGPSILRIQQVVRGDSAAYFCASSPRQGYYGYTFGSGTRLTVV.

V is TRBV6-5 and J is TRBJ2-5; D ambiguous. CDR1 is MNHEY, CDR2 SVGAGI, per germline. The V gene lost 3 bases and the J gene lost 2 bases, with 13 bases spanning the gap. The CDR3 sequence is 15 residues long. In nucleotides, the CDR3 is TGTGCCAGCAGTTATATCGCGGCAGAACAAGAGACCCAGTACTTC. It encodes CASSYIAAEQETQYF.

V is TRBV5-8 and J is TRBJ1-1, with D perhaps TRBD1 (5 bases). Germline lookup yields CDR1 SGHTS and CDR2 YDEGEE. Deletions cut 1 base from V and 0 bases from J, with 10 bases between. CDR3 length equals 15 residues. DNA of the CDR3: TGTGCCAGCAGCTTGTTAGCCAGGGTGAACACTGAAGCTTTCTTT. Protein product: CASSLLARVNTEAFF. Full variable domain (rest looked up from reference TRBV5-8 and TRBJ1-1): EAGVTQSPTHLIKTRGQQATLRCSPISGHTSVYWYQQALGLGLQFLLWYDEGEERNRGNFPPRFSGRQFPNYSSELNVNALELEDSALYLCASSLLARVNTEAFFGQGTRLTVV.

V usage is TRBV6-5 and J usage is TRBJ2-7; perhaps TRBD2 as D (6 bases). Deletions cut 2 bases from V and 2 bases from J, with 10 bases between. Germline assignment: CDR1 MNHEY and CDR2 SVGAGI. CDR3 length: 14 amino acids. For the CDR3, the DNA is TGTGCCAGCAGTTACCGCGGGGAACCCTACGAGCAGTACTTC. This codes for CASSYRGEPYEQYF.

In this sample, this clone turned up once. The CDR3 DNA reads as TGTGCCAGCAGCCTAACGTGGTTGTGGGAAAAACTGTTTTTT. This sequence encodes CASSLTWLWEKLFF. This chain joins TRBV7-4 and TRBJ1-4; D is undetermined. The CDR3 has 14 amino acids. The V end lost 5 bases, the J end lost 8 bases, and 15 bases lay between the germline ends. Germline CDR1 and CDR2: SGHVT and SQSDAQ.

The CDR3 sequence is CASSSTGFGTQYF. The CDR3 DNA follows: TGTGCCAGCAGCTCGACAGGGTTCGGGACCCAGTACTTC. The chain links TRBV7-7 to TRBJ2-5, with 7 bases lining up with TRBD1. V lost 4 bases and J lost 7; bases outside the gene matches: 6. The germline V gene has CDR1 SSHAT and CDR2 FNYEAQ (reference sequence). There are 13 residues in the CDR3.

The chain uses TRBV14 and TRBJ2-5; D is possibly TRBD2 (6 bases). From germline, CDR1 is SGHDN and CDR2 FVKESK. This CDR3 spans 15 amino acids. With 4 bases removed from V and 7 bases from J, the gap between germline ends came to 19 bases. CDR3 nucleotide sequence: TGTGCCAGCAGCCCAACGTTAGCGGCCGCCTGGACCCAGTACTTC. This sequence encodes CASSPTLAAAWTQYF.

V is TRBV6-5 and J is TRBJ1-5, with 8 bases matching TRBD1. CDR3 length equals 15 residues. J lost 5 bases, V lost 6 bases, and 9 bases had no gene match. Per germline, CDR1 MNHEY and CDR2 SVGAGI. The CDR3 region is CASRMTGARDQPQHF. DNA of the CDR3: TGTGCCAGCAGGATGACAGGGGCTCGTGATCAGCCCCAGCATTTT.

The chain's CDR3 is CATGGAGKMGYGYTF. In DNA, the CDR3 is TGTGCCACCGGCGGGGCGGGGAAAATGGGCTATGGCTACACCTTC. V usage is TRBV10-3 and J usage is TRBJ1-2; a weak D match, TRBD1 (5 bases). Per the germline V gene, CDR1 is ENHRY and CDR2 is SYGVKD. The CDR3 runs to 15 residues. Trimming shortened V by 10 bases and J by 4 bases, and 22 bases separated the two germline ends.

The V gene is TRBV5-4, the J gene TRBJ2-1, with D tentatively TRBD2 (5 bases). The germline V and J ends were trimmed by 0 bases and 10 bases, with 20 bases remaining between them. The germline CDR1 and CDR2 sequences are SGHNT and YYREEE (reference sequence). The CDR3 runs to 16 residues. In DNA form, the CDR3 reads TGTGCCAGCAGCTTGGGTCAGTATGGGTGGTCGGGGGAGCAGTTCTTC. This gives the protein CASSLGQYGWSGEQFF. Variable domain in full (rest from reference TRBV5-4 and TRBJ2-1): ETGVTQSPTHLIKTRGQQVTLRCSSQSGHNTVSWYQQALGQGPQFIFQYYREEENGRGNFPPRFSGLQFPNYSSELNVNALELDDSALYLCASSLGQYGWSGEQFFGPGTRLTVL.

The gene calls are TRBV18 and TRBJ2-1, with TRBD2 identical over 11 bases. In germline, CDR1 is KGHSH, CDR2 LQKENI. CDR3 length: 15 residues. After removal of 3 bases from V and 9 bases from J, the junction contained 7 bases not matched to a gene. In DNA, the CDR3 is TGTGCCAGCTCACCTAGCGGGGGGGCCGTCCCTGAGCAGTTCTTC. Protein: CASSPSGGAVPEQFF.

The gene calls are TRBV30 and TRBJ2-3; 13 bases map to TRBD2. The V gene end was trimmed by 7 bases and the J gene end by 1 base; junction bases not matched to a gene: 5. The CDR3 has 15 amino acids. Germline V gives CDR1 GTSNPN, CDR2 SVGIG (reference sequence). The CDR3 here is CAFIGLAGGTDTQYF. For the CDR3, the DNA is TGTGCCTTCATAGGACTAGCGGGGGGCACAGATACGCAGTATTTT.

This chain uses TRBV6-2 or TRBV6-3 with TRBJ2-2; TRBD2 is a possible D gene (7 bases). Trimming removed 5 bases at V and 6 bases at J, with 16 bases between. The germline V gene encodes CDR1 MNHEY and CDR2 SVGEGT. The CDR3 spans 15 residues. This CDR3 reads CASSDGGARPGELFF. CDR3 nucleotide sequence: TGTGCCAGCAGTGATGGGGGGGCTCGGCCCGGGGAGCTGTTTTTT.